A single TCR beta chain is shown here with its context. Its antigen is undetermined. The CDR3 extends over 15 amino acids. Germline-derived CDR1 and CDR2 are KGHSH and LQKENI. Trimming left V 0 bases short and J 2 bases short, with 10 bases between. This record comes from a study of OX40 agonist ivuxolimab in advanced cancers. Overall study: The patients received ivuxolimab by intravenous route every 2 weeks at 0.01 to 10 mg/kg.

Points from the study as a whole: No determination was made of the antigen specificity of the expanded peripheral T cells.

The assay was immunoSEQ multiplex PCR, and TCRdb's table has in-frame clones only and misses some. The sample has 50,000 to 75,000 clones, 85% to 90% seen once; the top ten hold 1.9%. The J gene is TRBJ1-2, the V gene TRBV18; D gene unclear. The clonotype was recovered from an adult with an advanced solid tumor such as melanoma, head and neck, liver or kidney cancer. Sequenced here: CD4+ or CD8+ T cells sorted from blood, sampled in a trial of the OX40 agonist ivuxolimab. The CDR3 here is CASSPPNSENYGYTF. The CDR3 DNA follows: TGTGCCAGCTCACCACCGAACAGTGAGAACTATGGCTACACCTTC.